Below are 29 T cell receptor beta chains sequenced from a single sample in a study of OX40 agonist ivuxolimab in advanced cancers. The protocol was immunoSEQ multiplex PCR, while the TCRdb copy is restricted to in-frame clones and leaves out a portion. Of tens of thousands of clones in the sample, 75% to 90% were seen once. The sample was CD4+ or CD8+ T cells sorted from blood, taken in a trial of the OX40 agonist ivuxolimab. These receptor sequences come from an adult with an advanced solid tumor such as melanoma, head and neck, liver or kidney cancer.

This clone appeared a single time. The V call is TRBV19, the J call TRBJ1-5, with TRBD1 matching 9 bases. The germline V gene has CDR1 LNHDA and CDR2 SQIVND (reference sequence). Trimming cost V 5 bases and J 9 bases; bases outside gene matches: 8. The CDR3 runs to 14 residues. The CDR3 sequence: CASSGGTGISPQHF. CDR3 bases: TGTGCCAGTAGTGGGGGGACAGGGATATCGCCCCAGCATTTT.

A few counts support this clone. The CDR3 nucleotides read TGTGCCAGCAGTGAATTTCCCCTGGAGCAGTACTTC. Translating gives CASSEFPLEQYF. V and J are TRBV2 and TRBJ2-7; D not certain. CDR1 SNHLY and CDR2 FYNNEI come from the germline V gene. This CDR3 region has 12 residues. V lost 2 bases and J lost 7, with 9 bases in between.

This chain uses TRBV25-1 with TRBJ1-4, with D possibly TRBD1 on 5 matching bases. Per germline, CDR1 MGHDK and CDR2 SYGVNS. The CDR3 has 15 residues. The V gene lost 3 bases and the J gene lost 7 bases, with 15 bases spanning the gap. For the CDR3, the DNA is TGTGCCAGCAGTGACCGGTGGGTCACAGGTGAAAAACTGTTTTTT. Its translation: CASSDRWVTGEKLFF. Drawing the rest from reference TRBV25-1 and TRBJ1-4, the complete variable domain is EADIYQTPRYLVIGTGKKITLECSQTMGHDKMYWYQQDPGMELHLIHYSYGVNSTEKGDLSSESTVSRIRTEHFPLTLESARPSHTSQYLCASSDRWVTGEKLFFGSGTQLSVL.

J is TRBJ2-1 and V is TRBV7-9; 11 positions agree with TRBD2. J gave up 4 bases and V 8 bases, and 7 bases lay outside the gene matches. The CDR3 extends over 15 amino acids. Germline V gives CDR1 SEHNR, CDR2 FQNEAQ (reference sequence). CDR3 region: CASEPGLAEYNEQFF. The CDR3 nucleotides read TGTGCCAGCGAACCGGGACTAGCGGAGTACAATGAGCAGTTCTTC.

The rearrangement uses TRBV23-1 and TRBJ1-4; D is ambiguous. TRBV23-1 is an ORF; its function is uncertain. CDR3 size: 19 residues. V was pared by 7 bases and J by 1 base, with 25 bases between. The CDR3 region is CASTPSPEGRRGTNEKLFF. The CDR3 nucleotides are TGCGCCAGCACCCCCTCCCCGGAAGGGAGGCGGGGAACTAATGAAAAACTGTTTTTT.

CDR3 sequence: CASSPYGTGGEDTQYF. The CDR3 region has the DNA TGTGCCAGCAGCCCCTACGGGACAGGGGGCGAGGATACGCAGTATTTT. This sequence joins TRBV5-6 and TRBJ2-3, with 12 bases matching TRBD1. Looked up from germline, CDR1 is SGHDT and CDR2 is YYEEEE. Germline trimming cut 4 bases from V and 6 bases from J; bases unmatched to any gene: 9. The CDR3 has 16 residues.

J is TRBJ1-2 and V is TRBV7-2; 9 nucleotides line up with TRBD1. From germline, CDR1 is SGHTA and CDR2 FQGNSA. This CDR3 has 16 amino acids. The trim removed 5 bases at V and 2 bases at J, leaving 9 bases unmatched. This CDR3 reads CASSPDRGFPNYGYTF. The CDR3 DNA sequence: TGTGCCAGCAGCCCGGACAGGGGCTTTCCAAACTATGGCTACACCTTC. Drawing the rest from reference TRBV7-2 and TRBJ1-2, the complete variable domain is GAGVSQSPSNKVTEKGKDVELRCDPISGHTALYWYRQSLGQGLEFLIYFQGNSAPDKSGLPSDRFSAERTGGSVSTLTIQRTQQEDSAVYLCASSPDRGFPNYGYTFGSGTRLTVV.

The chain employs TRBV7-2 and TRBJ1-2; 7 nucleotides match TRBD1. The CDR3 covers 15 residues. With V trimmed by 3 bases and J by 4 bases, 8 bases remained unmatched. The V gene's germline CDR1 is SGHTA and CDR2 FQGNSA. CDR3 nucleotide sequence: TGTGCCAGCAGCTTGGGGACAGCCCCGACCTATGGCTACACCTTC. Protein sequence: CASSLGTAPTYGYTF.

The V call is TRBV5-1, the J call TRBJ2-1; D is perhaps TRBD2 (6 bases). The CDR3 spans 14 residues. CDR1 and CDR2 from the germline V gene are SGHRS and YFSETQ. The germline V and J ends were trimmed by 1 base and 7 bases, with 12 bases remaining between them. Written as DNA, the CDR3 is TGCGCCAGCAGCTTGAGGCTAGCGCGTAATGAGCAGTTCTTC. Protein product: CASSLRLARNEQFF.

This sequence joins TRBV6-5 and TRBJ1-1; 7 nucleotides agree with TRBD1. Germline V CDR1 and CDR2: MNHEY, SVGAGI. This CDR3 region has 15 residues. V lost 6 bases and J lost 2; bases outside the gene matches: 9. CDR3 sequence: CASSNTGTANTEAFF. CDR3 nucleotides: TGTGCCAGCAGCAATACCGGGACAGCCAACACTGAAGCTTTCTTT.

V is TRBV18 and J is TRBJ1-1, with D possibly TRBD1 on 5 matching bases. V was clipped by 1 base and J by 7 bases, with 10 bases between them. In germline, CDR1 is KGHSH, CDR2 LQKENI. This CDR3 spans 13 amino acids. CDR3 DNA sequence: TGTGCCAGCTCACCACGGGAGGGGCTTGAAGCTTTCTTT. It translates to CASSPREGLEAFF. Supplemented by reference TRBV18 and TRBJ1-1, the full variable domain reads NAGVMQNPRHLVRRRGQEARLRCSPMKGHSHVYWYRQLPEEGLKFMVYLQKENIIDESGMPKERFSAEFPKEGPSILRIQQVVRGDSAAYFCASSPREGLEAFFGQGTRLTVV.

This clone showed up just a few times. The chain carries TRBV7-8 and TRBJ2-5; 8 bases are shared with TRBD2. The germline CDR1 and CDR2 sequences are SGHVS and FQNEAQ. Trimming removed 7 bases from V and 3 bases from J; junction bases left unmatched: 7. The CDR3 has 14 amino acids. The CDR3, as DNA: TGTGCCAGCACCTCTCGGCGGGGGGAAGAGACCCAGTACTTC. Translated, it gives CASTSRRGEETQYF.

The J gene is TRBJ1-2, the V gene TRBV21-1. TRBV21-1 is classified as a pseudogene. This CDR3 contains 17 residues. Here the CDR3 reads CASSKYCHLKTNYGYTF. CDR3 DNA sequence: TGTGCCAGCAGCAAGTATTGTCACTTGAAGACTAACTATGGCTACACCTTC.

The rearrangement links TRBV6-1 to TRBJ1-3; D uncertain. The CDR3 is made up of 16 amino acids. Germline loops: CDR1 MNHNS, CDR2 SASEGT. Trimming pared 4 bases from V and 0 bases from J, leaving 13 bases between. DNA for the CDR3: TGTGCCAGCAGTGTGGACGCGGGGTACTCTGGAAACACCATATATTTT. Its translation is CASSVDAGYSGNTIYF.

In DNA form, the CDR3 reads TGTGCCAGCAGCCCCGGACATGGATACGCCACTGAAGCTTTCTTT. Translation gives CASSPGHGYATEAFF. V and J are TRBV7-8 and TRBJ1-1; tentatively, D is TRBD1 (5 bases). The germline V gene encodes CDR1 SGHVS and CDR2 FQNEAQ. V lost 5 bases and J lost 4, with 17 bases in between. The CDR3 runs 15 residues.

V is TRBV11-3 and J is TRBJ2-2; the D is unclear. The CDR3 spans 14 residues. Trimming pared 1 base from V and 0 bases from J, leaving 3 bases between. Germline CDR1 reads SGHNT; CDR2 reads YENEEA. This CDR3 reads CASSLGSNTGELFF. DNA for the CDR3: TGTGCCAGCAGCTTAGGGTCGAACACCGGGGAGCTGTTTTTT.

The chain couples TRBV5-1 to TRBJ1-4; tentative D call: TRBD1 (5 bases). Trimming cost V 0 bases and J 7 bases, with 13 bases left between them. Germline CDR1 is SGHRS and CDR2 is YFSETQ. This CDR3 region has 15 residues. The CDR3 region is CASSLAPGIGEKLFF. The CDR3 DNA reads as TGCGCCAGCAGCTTGGCCCCAGGGATTGGTGAAAAACTGTTTTTT.

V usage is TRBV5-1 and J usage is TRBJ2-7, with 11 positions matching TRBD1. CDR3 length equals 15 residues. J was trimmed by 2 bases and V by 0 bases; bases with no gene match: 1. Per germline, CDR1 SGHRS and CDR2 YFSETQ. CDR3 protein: CASSLEGQGAYEQYF. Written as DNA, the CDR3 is TGCGCCAGCAGCTTGGAGGGACAGGGGGCCTACGAGCAGTACTTC.

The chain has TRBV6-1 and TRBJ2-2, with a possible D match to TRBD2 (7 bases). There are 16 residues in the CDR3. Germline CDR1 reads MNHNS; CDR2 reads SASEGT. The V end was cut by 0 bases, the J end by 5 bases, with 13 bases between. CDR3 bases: TGTGCCAGCAGTGAAGCGGTCGGGGGGCGGACCGGGGAGCTGTTTTTT. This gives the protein CASSEAVGGRTGELFF.

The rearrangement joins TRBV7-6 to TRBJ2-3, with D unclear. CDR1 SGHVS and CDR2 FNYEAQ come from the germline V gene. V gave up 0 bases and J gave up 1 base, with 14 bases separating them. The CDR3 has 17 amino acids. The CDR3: CASSLASASGGTDTQYF. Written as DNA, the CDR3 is TGTGCCAGCAGCTTAGCCTCTGCATCTGGGGGCACAGATACGCAGTATTTT.

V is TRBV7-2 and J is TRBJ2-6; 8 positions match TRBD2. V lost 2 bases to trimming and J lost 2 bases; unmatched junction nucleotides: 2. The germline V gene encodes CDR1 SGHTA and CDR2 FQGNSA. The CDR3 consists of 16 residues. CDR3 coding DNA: TGTGCCAGCAGCTTATCCGGGGGGGCTGGGGCCAACGTCCTGACTTTC. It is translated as CASSLSGGAGANVLTF.

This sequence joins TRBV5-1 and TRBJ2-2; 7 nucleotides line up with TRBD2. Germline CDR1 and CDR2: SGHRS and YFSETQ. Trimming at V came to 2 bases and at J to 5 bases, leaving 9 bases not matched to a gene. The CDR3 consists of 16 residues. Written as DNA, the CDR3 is TGCGCCAGCAGCTTACCCGTGGGGGGGATGACCGGGGAGCTGTTTTTT. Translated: CASSLPVGGMTGELFF. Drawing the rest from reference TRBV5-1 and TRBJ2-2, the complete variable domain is KAGVTQTPRYLIKTRGQQVTLSCSPISGHRSVSWYQQTPGQGLQFLFEYFSETQRNKGNFPGRFSGRQFSNSRSEMNVSTLELGDSALYLCASSLPVGGMTGELFFGEGSRLTVL.

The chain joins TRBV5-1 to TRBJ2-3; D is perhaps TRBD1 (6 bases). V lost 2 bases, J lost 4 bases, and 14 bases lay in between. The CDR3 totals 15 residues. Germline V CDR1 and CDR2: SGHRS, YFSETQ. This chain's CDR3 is CASSLRGIPPDTQYF. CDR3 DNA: TGCGCCAGCAGCTTAAGGGGGATACCCCCAGATACGCAGTATTTT. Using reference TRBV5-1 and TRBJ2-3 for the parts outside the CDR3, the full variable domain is KAGVTQTPRYLIKTRGQQVTLSCSPISGHRSVSWYQQTPGQGLQFLFEYFSETQRNKGNFPGRFSGRQFSNSRSEMNVSTLELGDSALYLCASSLRGIPPDTQYFGPGTRLTVL.

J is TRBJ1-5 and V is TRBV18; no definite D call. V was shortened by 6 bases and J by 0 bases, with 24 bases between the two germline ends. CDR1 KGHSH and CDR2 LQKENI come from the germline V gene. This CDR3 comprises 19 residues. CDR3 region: CASSQIGQAGFYSNQPQHF. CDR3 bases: TGTGCCAGCTCTCAAATTGGCCAGGCGGGCTTTTATAGCAATCAGCCCCAGCATTTT.

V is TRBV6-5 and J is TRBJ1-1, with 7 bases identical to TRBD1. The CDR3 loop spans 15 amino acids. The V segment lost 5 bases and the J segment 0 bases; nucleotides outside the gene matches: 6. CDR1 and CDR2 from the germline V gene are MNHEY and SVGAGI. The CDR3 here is CASSRQGLMNTEAFF. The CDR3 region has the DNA TGTGCCAGCAGTAGACAGGGACTCATGAACACTGAAGCTTTCTTT.

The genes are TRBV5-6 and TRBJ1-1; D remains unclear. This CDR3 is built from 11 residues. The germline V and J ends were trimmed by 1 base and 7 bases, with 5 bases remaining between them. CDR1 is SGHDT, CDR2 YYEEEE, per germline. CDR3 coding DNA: TGTGCCAGCAGCTTGTTAGGTGAAGCTTTCTTT. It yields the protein CASSLLGEAFF.

The CDR3 is CASSEYAGVAGNTIYF. CDR3 nucleotide sequence: TGTGCCAGCAGTGAATATGCGGGGGTGGCTGGAAACACCATATATTTT. This chain links TRBV25-1 with TRBJ1-3, with a possible D match to TRBD1 (5 bases). The CDR3 sequence is 16 residues long. The ends were cut back, 0 bases at V and 2 bases at J, with 11 bases in the middle. CDR1 MGHDK and CDR2 SYGVNS come from the germline V gene. Together with reference TRBV25-1 and TRBJ1-3, the CDR3 gives the full variable domain: EADIYQTPRYLVIGTGKKITLECSQTMGHDKMYWYQQDPGMELHLIHYSYGVNSTEKGDLSSESTVSRIRTEHFPLTLESARPSHTSQYLCASSEYAGVAGNTIYFGEGSWLTVV.

CDR3: CASSPRGVVGQPQHF. As DNA, the CDR3 is TGTGCCAGCAGTCCGAGAGGGGTGGTTGGTCAGCCCCAGCATTTT. The chain has TRBV6-1 and TRBJ1-5, with D possibly TRBD1 on 5 matching bases. The germline V and J ends were trimmed by 5 bases and 6 bases, with 17 bases remaining between them. The CDR3 is made up of 15 amino acids. From germline, CDR1 is MNHNS and CDR2 SASEGT.

CDR3 nucleotides: TGTGCCAGCAGAGTCCCGGGACAGGGGTACGAGCAGTACTTC. This translates into CASRVPGQGYEQYF. V is TRBV5-8 and J is TRBJ2-7; 10 bases are shared with TRBD1. The CDR3 contains 14 residues. The trim removed 5 bases at V and 4 bases at J, leaving 6 bases unmatched. Looked up from germline, CDR1 is SGHTS and CDR2 is YDEGEE.